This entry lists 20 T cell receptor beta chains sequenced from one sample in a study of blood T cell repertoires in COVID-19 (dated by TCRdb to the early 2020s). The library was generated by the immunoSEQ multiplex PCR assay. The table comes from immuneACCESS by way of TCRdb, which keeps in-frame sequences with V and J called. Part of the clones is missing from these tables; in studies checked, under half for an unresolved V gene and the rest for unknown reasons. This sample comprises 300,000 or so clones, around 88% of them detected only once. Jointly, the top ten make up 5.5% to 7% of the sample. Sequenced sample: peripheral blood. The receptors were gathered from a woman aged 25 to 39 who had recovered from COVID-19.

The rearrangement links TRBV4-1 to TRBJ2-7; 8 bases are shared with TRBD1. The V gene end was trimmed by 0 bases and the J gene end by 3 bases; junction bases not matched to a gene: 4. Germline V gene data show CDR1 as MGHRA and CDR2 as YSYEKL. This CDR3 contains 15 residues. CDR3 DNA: TGCGCCAGCAGCCAAGATTTTGGGACAGGCTACGAGCAGTACTTC. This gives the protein CASSQDFGTGYEQYF.

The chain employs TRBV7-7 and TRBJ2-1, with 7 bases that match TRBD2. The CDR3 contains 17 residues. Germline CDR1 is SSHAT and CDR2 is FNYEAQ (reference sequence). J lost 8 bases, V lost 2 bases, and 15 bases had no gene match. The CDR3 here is CASSLSSVGGGFYEQFF. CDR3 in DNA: TGTGCCAGCAGCTTATCATCAGTTGGCGGGGGATTTTATGAGCAGTTCTTC.

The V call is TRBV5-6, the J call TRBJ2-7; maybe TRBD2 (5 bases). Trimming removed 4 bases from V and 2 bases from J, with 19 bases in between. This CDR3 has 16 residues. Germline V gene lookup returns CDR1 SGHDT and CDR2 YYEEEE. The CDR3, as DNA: TGTGCCAGCAGCCTAAGCGAGGGTCTTATCACCTACGAGCAGTACTTC. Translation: CASSLSEGLITYEQYF.

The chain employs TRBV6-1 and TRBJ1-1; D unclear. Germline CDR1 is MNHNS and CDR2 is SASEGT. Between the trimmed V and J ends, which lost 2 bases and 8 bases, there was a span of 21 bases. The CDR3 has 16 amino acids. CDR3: CASSEPTWRRMSEAFF. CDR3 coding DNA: TGTGCCAGCAGTGAACCGACTTGGAGGAGGATGTCGGAAGCTTTCTTT.

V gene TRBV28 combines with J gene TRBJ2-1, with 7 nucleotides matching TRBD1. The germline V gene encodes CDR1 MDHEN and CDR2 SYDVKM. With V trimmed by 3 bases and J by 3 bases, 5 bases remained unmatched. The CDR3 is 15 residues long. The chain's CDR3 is CASSFAGDSYNEQFF. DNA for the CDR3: TGTGCCAGCAGTTTCGCCGGGGACAGCTACAATGAGCAGTTCTTC.

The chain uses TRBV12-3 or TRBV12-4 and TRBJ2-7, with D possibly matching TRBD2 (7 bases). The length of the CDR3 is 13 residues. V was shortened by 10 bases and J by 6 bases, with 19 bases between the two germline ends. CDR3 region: CATSRGGAREQYF. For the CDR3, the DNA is TGTGCCACCTCGAGGGGGGGGGCTCGCGAGCAGTACTTC.

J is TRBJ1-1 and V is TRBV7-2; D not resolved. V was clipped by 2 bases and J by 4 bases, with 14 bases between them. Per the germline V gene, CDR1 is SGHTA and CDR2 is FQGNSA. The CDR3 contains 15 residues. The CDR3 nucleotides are TGTGCCAGCAGCTTAAACCCGGGAATGGGCACTGAAGCTTTCTTT. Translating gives CASSLNPGMGTEAFF.

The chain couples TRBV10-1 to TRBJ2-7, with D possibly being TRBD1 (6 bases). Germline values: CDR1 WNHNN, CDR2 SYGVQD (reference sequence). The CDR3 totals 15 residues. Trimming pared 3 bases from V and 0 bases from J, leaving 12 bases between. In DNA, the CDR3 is TGCGCCAGCAGTGAAAGTCAGGGGTACTCCTACGAGCAGTACTTC. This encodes CASSESQGYSYEQYF.

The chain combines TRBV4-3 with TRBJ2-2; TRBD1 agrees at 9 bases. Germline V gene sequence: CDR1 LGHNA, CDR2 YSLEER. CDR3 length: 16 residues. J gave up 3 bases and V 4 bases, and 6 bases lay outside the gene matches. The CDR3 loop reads CASSPDRGSDTGELFF. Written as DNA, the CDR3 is TGCGCCAGCAGCCCGGACAGGGGATCGGACACCGGGGAGCTGTTTTTT.

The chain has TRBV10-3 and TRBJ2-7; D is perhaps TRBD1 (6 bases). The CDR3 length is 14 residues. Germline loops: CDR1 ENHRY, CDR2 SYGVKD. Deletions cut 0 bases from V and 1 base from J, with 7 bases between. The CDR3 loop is CAISESTGSYEQYF. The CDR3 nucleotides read TGTGCCATCAGTGAGTCTACAGGGTCCTACGAGCAGTACTTC.

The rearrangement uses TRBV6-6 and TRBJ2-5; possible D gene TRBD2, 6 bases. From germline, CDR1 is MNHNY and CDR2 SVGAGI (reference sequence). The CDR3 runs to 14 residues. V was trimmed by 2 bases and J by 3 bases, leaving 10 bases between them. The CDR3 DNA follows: TGTGCCAGCAGTTACATGACGGGGGAAGAGACCCAGTACTTC. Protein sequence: CASSYMTGEETQYF.

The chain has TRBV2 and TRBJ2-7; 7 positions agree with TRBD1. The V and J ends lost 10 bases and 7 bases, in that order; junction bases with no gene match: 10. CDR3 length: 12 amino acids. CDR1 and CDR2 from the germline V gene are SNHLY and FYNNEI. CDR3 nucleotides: TGTGCCACCCGGAGACAGGGTGCGGAGCAGTACTTC. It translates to CATRRQGAEQYF.

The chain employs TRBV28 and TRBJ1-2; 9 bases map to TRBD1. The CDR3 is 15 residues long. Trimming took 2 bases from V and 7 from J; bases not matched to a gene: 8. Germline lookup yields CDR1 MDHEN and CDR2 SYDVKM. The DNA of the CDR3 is TGTGCCAGCAGTTTAAAGACAGGGGGGGTAGTTGGCTACACCTTC. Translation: CASSLKTGGVVGYTF.

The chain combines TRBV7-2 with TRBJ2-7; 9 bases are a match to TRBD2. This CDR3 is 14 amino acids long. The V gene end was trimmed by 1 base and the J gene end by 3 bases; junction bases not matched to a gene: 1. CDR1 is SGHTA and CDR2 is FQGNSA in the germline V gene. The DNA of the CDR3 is TGTGCCAGCAGCTTAGGCGGGGGGGTCTACGAGCAGTACTTC. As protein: CASSLGGGVYEQYF.

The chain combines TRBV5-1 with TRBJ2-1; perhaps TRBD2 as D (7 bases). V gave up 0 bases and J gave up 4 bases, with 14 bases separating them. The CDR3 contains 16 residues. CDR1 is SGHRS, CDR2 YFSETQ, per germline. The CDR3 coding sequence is TGCGCCAGCAGCTTGGCAACAGGGCGGGAGTACAATGAGCAGTTCTTC. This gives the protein CASSLATGREYNEQFF.

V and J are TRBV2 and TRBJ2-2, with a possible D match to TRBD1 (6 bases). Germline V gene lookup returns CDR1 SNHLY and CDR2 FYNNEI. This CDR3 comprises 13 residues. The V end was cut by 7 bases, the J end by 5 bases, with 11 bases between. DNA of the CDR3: TGTGCCAGCAAGGGGGATTCAACCGGGGAGCTGTTTTTT. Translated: CASKGDSTGELFF.

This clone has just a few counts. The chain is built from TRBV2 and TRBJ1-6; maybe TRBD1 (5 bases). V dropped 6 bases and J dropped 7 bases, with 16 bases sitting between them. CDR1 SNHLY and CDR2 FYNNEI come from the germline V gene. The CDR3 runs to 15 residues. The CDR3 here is CASSELGLVNSPLHF. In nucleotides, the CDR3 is TGTGCCAGCAGCGAACTGGGACTTGTAAATTCACCCCTCCACTTT.

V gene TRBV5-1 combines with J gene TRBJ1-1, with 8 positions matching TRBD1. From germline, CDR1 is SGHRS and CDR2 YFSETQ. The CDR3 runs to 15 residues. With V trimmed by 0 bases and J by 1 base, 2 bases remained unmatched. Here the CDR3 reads CASSLVTGGNTEAFF. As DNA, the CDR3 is TGCGCCAGCAGCTTGGTTACAGGGGGGAACACTGAAGCTTTCTTT.

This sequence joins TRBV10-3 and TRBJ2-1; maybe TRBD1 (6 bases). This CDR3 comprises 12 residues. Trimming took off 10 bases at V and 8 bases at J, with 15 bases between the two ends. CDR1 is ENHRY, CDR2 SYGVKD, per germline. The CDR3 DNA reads TGTGCCAACAAGGACAGTGGGGATGAGCAGTTCTTC. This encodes CANKDSGDEQFF.

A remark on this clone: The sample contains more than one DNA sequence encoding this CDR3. This CDR3 is CASSPRGQPQHF. The CDR3 DNA sequence: TGTGCCAGCAGTCCCAGGGGTCAGCCCCAGCATTTT. The V and J genes are TRBV6-5 and TRBJ1-5, with D tentatively TRBD1 (6 bases). Trimming removed 5 bases at V and 6 bases at J, with 8 bases between. Germline loops: CDR1 MNHEY, CDR2 SVGAGI. This CDR3 has 12 amino acids.